The next 9 T cell receptor beta chains were all read from a single sample in a study of shared T cell receptors in the human thymus. Using immunoSEQ multiplex PCR, the repertoire was profiled, and TCRdb retains in-frame clones only, with some absent. The sample holds some 660,000 clones, approximately 89% seen once. The same data also went into a second study, on human thymus T cells.

Source material: thymocytes. The receptors were gathered from a boy younger than two with a congenital heart defect.

The J gene is TRBJ1-4, the V gene TRBV5-6; perhaps TRBD1 as D (5 bases). Between the trimmed V and J ends, which lost 0 bases and 6 bases, there was a span of 15 bases. The CDR3 length is 16 residues. The germline gives CDR1 SGHDT, CDR2 YYEEEE. DNA of the CDR3: TGTGCCAGCAGCTTGGCCAAATTGGGGGGGGATGAAAAACTGTTTTTT. As protein: CASSLAKLGGDEKLFF.

This clone was counted only a few times. The V gene is TRBV6-1, the J gene TRBJ2-7, with D unclear. CDR1 is MNHNS, CDR2 SASEGT, per germline. The CDR3 loop spans 13 amino acids. The germline V and J ends were trimmed by 10 bases and 2 bases, with 15 bases remaining between them. Written as DNA, the CDR3 is TGTGCCACCAAAACCGGGTTCCCCTACGAGCAGTACTTC. Encoded protein: CATKTGFPYEQYF.

This rearrangement joins TRBV28 to TRBJ2-7, with TRBD1 identical over 7 bases. V was clipped by 2 bases and J by 3 bases; unmatched bases: 4. The CDR3 is made up of 14 amino acids. Germline loops: CDR1 MDHEN, CDR2 SYDVKM. In DNA, the CDR3 is TGTGCCAGCAGTTTAAGGGGGCCCCGCTACGAGCAGTACTTC. Its translation: CASSLRGPRYEQYF.

This sequence joins TRBV28 and TRBJ1-2; 11 positions agree with TRBD1. Germline trimming cut 5 bases from V and 3 bases from J; bases unmatched to any gene: 5. The CDR3 has 15 amino acids. The germline V gene encodes CDR1 MDHEN and CDR2 SYDVKM. CDR3 sequence (DNA): TGTGCCAGCAGTACCGGACAGGGGGCATACTATGGCTACACCTTC. Translating gives CASSTGQGAYYGYTF.

V usage is TRBV25-1 and J usage is TRBJ2-7; maybe TRBD1 (6 bases). From germline, CDR1 is MGHDK and CDR2 SYGVNS. Trimming shortened V by 1 base and J by 1 base, and 14 bases separated the two germline ends. CDR3 size: 16 residues. For the CDR3, the DNA is TGTGCCAGCAGTGAATCGTTCAACAGGGAATCCTACGAGCAGTACTTC. It translates to CASSESFNRESYEQYF.

The chain has TRBV19 and TRBJ2-7, with 9 bases identical to TRBD1. After removal of 5 bases from V and 5 bases from J, the junction contained 10 bases not matched to a gene. CDR1 and CDR2 from the germline V gene are LNHDA and SQIVND (reference sequence). The CDR3 totals 15 residues. CDR3 sequence reads: CASSRRDRDPHEQYF. In DNA, the CDR3 is TGTGCCAGTAGTCGCCGGGACAGGGATCCCCACGAGCAGTACTTC. Using reference TRBV19 and TRBJ2-7 for the parts outside the CDR3, the full variable domain is DGGITQSPKYLFRKEGQNVTLSCEQNLNHDAMYWYRQDPGQGLRLIYYSQIVNDFQKGDIAEGYSVSREKKESFPLTVTSAQKNPTAFYLCASSRRDRDPHEQYFGPGTRLTVT.

The V gene is TRBV5-1, the J gene TRBJ1-4, with D unclear. This CDR3 is 10 amino acids long. V dropped 6 bases and J dropped 6 bases, with 3 bases sitting between them. Germline values: CDR1 SGHRS, CDR2 YFSETQ. For the CDR3, the DNA is TGCGCCAGCACTGATGAAAAACTGTTTTTT. Protein sequence: CASTDEKLFF.

Here the CDR3 DNA reads TGTGCCAGCCCTCCTGGAGAAGCGGGAGTAAAGGATACGCAGTATTTT. It encodes CASPPGEAGVKDTQYF. The J gene is TRBJ2-3, the V gene TRBV14, with 8 positions matching TRBD2. The CDR3 has 16 amino acids. Germline-derived CDR1 and CDR2 are SGHDN and FVKESK. J gave up 6 bases and V 8 bases, and 16 bases lay outside the gene matches.

The chain joins TRBV28 to TRBJ1-2; 7 bases map to TRBD1. Germline V gives CDR1 MDHEN, CDR2 SYDVKM. The CDR3 consists of 13 residues. V shed 6 bases and J 4 bases; nucleotides not matched to a gene: 5. This CDR3 is CASSPGQTYGYTF. The CDR3 DNA is TGTGCCAGCAGCCCGGGACAGACCTATGGCTACACCTTC.